This T cell receptor (beta chain) stems from a study of CD8 T cells in Susac syndrome. Random hexamers primed reverse transcription of roughly 0.5 to 1 ug RNA. TCRdb fed the immunoSEQ multiplex PCR reads into MiXCR, producing one record per CDR3 protein. Here the sample spans 250,000 to 350,000 distinct CDR3 sequences, 92% being singletons. The authors sequenced TCR beta from blood CD8+ and CD4+ T cells. The V gene lost 8 bases and the J gene lost 1 base, with 17 bases spanning the gap. The CDR3 spans 15 residues. Germline assignment: CDR1 SGHTA and CDR2 FQGNSA. Input material: CD4+ T cells from PBMCs. This TCR was recovered from a human donor with multiple sclerosis. The chain has TRBV7-2 and TRBJ2-5; D is perhaps TRBD1 or TRBD2 (5 bases each). CDR3 nucleotides: TGTGCCAGCTCCGATCTCGGGACCTCCCAAGAGACCCAGTACTTC. Translating gives CASSDLGTSQETQYF.